Listed below are T cell receptor beta chains from one sample, sequenced in a study of T-cell reconstitution after alpha-beta-depleted transplantation in children. MiXCR, run by TCRdb on the PCR reads, gives a single entry per CDR3 protein. The sample shows around 360,000 distinct CDR3 sequences, around 10% of them seen only once. The sample was PBMCs from the stem cell graft donor, taken from the stem cell graft. These receptors came from a human donor who donated a stem cell graft to a child with acute lymphoblastic leukemia. Both conserved end residues are part of each CDR3. Each record gives: clone size, D gene, J gene, V gene, CDR3 protein, CDR3 DNA. A D gene is named only where the DNA matches it firmly. Not all rows give a size; the values are once, few, many and, for expanded clones, a class.

>few|NA|TRBJ2-7|TRBV5-1
CASSTGVGFWGYEQYF
TGCGCCAGCAGCACTGGGGTCGGTTTTTGGGGCTACGAGCAGTACTTC
>few|NA|TRBJ1-5|TRBV4-3
CASSQDATDSSNQPQHF
TGCGCCAGCAGCCAAGACGCGACGGACAGCAGCAATCAGCCCCAGCATTTT
>few|NA|TRBJ2-7|TRBV9
CASSVGQGVAYEQYF
TGTGCCAGCAGCGTAGGGCAGGGTGTGGCCTACGAGCAGTACTTC
>few|NA|TRBJ2-7|TRBV27
CASGLAWYYEQYF
TGTGCCAGCGGGCTCGCTTGGTACTACGAGCAGTACTTC
>many|NA|TRBJ2-5|TRBV7-2
CASSLNREETQYF
TGTGCCAGCAGCTTAAACAGGGAAGAGACCCAGTACTTC
>NA|TRBD1|TRBJ2-3|TRBV29-1
CSGGQGFADTQYF
TGCAGCGGCGGACAGGGGTTCGCAGATACGCAGTATTTT
>few|TRBD2|TRBJ2-2|TRBV28
CASTSLAEHTGELFF
TGTGCCAGCACCTCTCTAGCGGAGCACACCGGGGAGCTGTTTTTT
>NA|NA|TRBJ2-1|TRBV9
CASSQIRDPSLGGEQFF
TGTGCCAGCAGCCAAATCCGGGACCCCTCTTTGGGTGGTGAGCAGTTCTTC
>few|TRBD2|TRBJ2-3|TRBV5-1
CASSAGTSGGTDTQYF
TGCGCCAGCAGCGCGGGGACTAGCGGGGGCACAGATACGCAGTATTTT
>many|NA|TRBJ2-1|TRBV5-1
CASSSTSYNEQFF
TGCGCCAGCAGCTCCACCTCTTACAATGAGCAGTTCTTC
>many|TRBD2|TRBJ2-7|TRBV10-2
CASSLTSGALGEQYF
TGCGCCAGCAGTTTGACTAGCGGGGCCCTGGGGGAGCAGTACTTC
>NA|TRBD1|TRBJ1-2|TRBV18
CASSPASGQGIGYTF
TGTGCCAGCTCACCAGCCTCGGGACAGGGTATCGGCTACACCTTC
>many|NA|TRBJ2-7|TRBV20-1
CSAREVTYEQYF
TGCAGTGCTAGAGAGGTCACCTACGAGCAGTACTTC
>few|TRBD1|TRBJ2-1|TRBV20-1
CSAREQGARNNEQFF
TGCAGTGCTAGAGAGCAGGGGGCGCGGAACAATGAGCAGTTCTTC
>NA|NA|TRBJ2-7|TRBV6-2/TRBV6-3
CASSHPDREQYF
TGTGCCAGCAGTCACCCCGACAGAGAGCAGTACTTC
>NA|NA|TRBJ1-1|TRBV13
CASRTRGGLNTEAFF
TGTGCCAGCAGGACCAGGGGAGGCCTGAACACTGAAGCTTTCTTT
>few|NA|TRBJ1-2|TRBV24-1
CATSCHCTF
TGTGCCACCTCTTGCCACTGCACCTTC
>NA|NA|TRBJ2-1|TRBV7-9
CASRASLNEQFF
TGTGCCAGCAGAGCTAGCTTAAATGAGCAGTTCTTC
>few|NA|TRBJ2-2|TRBV4-2
CASSQVGRTQWTGELFF
TGTGCCAGCAGCCAAGTAGGGCGAACTCAGTGGACCGGGGAGCTGTTTTTT
>once|TRBD2|TRBJ2-5|TRBV12-3/TRBV12-4
CASSKLADKEETQYF
TGTGCCAGCAGCAAGCTAGCGGATAAAGAAGAGACACAGTACTTC
>once|NA|TRBJ2-1|TRBV5-1
CASSHVGSGYEQFF
TGCGCCAGCAGTCACGTGGGTTCGGGGTATGAGCAGTTCTTC
>NA|TRBD1|TRBJ1-4|TRBV7-9
CASSLRQGAVNEKLFF
TGTGCCAGCAGCTTACGTCAGGGGGCCGTTAATGAAAAACTGTTTTTT
>many|NA|TRBJ1-3|TRBV27
CASSPNPSGNTIYF
TGTGCCAGCAGTCCGAACCCATCTGGAAACACCATATATTTT
>few|NA|TRBJ2-3|TRBV7-9
CASTHGGSHTDTQYF
TGTGCCAGCACCCACGGCGGGTCCCACACAGATACGCAGTATTTT
>few|NA|TRBJ2-1|TRBV12-3/TRBV12-4
CASSPPQEFREQFF
TGTGCCAGCAGTCCCCCTCAGGAGTTTCGTGAGCAGTTCTTC
>few|TRBD2|TRBJ2-7|TRBV6-5
CASSRRLRDYAYEQYF
TGTGCCAGCAGTCGACGTCTAAGGGACTACGCCTACGAGCAGTACTTC
>once|TRBD2|TRBJ2-3|TRBV30
CARTSGTDTQYF
TGTGCCCGGACTAGCGGAACAGATACGCAGTATTTT
>NA|NA|TRBJ1-1|TRBV27
CASSFTGPKAFF
TGTGCCAGCAGTTTTACGGGACCCAAAGCTTTCTTT
>few|NA|TRBJ2-5|TRBV10-1
CASSRTMKETQYF
TGCGCCAGCAGTCGGACGATGAAGGAGACCCAGTACTTC
>NA|TRBD2|TRBJ2-7|TRBV29-1
CSVEGLAGVYEQYF
TGCAGCGTCGAAGGACTAGCGGGAGTATACGAGCAGTACTTC
>few|NA|TRBJ2-1|TRBV3-1
CASSQDQAGWNEQFF
TGTGCCAGCAGCCAAGATCAGGCAGGGTGGAATGAGCAGTTCTTC
>few|NA|TRBJ1-5|TRBV6-2/TRBV6-3
CASTRGAGNQPQHF
TGTGCCAGCACACGTGGGGCTGGCAATCAGCCCCAGCATTTT
>few|TRBD2|TRBJ2-3|TRBV3-1
CASSPEGLAGTVSTDTQYF
TGTGCCAGCAGCCCGGAGGGACTAGCGGGAACAGTTAGCACAGATACGCAGTATTTT
>NA|TRBD1|TRBJ2-6|TRBV19
CAGSGTGGAGANVLTF
TGTGCCGGTTCCGGGACAGGGGGCGCTGGGGCCAACGTCCTGACTTTC
>NA|TRBD2|TRBJ2-3|TRBV7-2
CASSSRLAGPTDTQYF
TGTGCCAGCAGCTCCCGGCTAGCGGGGCCCACAGATACGCAGTATTTT
>NA|NA|TRBJ2-7|TRBV3-1
CASSPATWDSNYEQYF
TGTGCCAGCAGCCCGGCAACTTGGGATTCAAACTACGAGCAGTACTTC
>few|TRBD2|TRBJ2-3|TRBV7-3
CASSTPGGTQYF
TGTGCCAGCAGCACCCCGGGGGGTACGCAGTATTTT